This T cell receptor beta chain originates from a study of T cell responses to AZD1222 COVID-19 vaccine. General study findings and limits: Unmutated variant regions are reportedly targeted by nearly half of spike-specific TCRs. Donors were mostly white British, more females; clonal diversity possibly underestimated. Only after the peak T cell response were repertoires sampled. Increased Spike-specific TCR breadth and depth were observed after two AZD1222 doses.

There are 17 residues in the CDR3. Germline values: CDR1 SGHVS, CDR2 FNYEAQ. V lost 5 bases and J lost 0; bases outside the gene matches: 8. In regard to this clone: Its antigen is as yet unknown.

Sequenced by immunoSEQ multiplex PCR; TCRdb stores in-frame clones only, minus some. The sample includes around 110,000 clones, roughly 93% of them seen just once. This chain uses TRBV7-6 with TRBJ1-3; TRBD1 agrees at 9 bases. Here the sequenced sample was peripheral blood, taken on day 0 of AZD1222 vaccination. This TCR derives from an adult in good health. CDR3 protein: CASSPPGTGYSGNTIYF. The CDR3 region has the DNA TGTGCCAGCAGCCCACCCGGGACAGGGTACTCTGGAAACACCATATATTTT. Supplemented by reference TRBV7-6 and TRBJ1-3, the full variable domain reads GAGVSQSPRYKVTKRGQDVALRCDPISGHVSLYWYRQALGQGPEFLTYFNYEAQQDKSGLPNDRFSAERPEGSISTLTIQRTEQRDSAMYRCASSPPGTGYSGNTIYFGEGSWLTVV.